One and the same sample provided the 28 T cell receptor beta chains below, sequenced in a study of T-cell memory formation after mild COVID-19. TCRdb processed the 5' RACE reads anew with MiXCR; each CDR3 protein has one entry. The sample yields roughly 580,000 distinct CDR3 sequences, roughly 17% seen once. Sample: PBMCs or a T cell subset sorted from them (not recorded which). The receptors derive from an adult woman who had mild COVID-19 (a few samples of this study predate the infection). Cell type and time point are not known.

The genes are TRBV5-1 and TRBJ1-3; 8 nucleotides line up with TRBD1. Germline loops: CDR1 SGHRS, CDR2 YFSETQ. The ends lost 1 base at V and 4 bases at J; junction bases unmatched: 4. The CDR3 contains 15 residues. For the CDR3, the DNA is TGCGCCAGCAGCTTGAGGGGACAGGCCGGAAACACCATATATTTT. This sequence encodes CASSLRGQAGNTIYF.

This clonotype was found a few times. CDR3 coding DNA: TGCGCCAGCAGCTTAAGGGGTAGGCTCGCGAACACCGGGGAGCTGTTTTTT. Amino acid sequence: CASSLRGRLANTGELFF. This chain uses TRBV5-1 with TRBJ2-2; D might be TRBD1 (5 bases). Germline values: CDR1 SGHRS, CDR2 YFSETQ. There are 17 residues in the CDR3. Trimming pared 2 bases from V and 0 bases from J, leaving 14 bases between.

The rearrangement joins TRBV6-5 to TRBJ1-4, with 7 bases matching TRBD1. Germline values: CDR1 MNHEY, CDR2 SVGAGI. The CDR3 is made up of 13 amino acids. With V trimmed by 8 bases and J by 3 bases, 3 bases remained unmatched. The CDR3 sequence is CASRDSPNEKLFF. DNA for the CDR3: TGTGCCAGCCGGGACAGCCCTAATGAAAAACTGTTTTTT.

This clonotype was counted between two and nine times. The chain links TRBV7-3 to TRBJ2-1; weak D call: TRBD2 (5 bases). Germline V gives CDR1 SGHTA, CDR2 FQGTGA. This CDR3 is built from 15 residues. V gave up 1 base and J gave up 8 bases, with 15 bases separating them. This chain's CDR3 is CASSLNGDTGDEQFF. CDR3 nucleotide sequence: TGTGCCAGCAGCTTAAATGGTGACACCGGGGATGAGCAGTTCTTC.

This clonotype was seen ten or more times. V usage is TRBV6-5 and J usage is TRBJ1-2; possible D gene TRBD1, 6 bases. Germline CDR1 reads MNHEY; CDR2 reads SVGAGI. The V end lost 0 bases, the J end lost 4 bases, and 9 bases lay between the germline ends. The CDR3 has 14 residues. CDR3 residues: CASSYSGGSYGYTF. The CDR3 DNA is TGTGCCAGCAGTTACTCAGGGGGGAGCTATGGCTACACCTTC.

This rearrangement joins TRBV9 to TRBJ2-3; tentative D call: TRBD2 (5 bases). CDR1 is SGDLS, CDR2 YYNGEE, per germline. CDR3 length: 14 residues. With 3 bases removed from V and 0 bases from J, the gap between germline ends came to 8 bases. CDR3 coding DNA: TGTGCCAGCAGCGCGGGGAGTAGCACAGATACGCAGTATTTT. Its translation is CASSAGSSTDTQYF. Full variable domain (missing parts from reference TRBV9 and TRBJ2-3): DSGVTQTPKHLITATGQRVTLRCSPRSGDLSVYWYQQSLDQGLQFLIQYYNGEERAKGNILERFSAQQFPDLHSELNLSSLELGDSALYFCASSAGSSTDTQYFGPGTRLTVL.

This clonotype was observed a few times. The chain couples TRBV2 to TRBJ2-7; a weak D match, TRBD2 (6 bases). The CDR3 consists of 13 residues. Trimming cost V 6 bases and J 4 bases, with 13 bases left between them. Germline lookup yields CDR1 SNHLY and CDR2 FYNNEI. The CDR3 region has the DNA TGTGCCAGCAGGGCCGGGGGAGGATACGAGCAGTACTTC. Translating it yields CASRAGGGYEQYF.

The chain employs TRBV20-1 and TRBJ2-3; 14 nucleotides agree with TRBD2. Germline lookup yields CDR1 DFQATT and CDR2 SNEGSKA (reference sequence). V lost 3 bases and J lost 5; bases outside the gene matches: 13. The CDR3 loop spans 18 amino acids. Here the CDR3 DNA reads TGCAGTGCTAGTTCACGCCCGGGACTAGCGGGGGTGGAAGATACGCAGTATTTT. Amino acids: CSASSRPGLAGVEDTQYF.

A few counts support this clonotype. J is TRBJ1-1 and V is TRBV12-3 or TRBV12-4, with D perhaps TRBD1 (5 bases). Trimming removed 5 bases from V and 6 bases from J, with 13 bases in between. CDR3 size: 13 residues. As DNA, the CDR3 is TGTGCCAGCAGTCCAGGAACAGGAGCTGAAGCTTTCTTT. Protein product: CASSPGTGAEAFF.

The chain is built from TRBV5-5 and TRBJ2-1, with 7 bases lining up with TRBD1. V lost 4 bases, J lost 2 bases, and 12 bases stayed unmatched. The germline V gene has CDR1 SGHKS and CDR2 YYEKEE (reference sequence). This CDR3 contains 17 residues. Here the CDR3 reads CASSLTRNRGPYNEQFF. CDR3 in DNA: TGTGCCAGCAGCCTGACCCGTAACAGGGGACCCTACAATGAGCAGTTCTTC. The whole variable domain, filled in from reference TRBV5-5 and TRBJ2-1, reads DAGVTQSPTHLIKTRGQQVTLRCSPISGHKSVSWYQQVLGQGPQFIFQYYEKEERGRGNFPDRFSARQFPNYSSELNVNALLLGDSALYLCASSLTRNRGPYNEQFFGPGTRLTVL.

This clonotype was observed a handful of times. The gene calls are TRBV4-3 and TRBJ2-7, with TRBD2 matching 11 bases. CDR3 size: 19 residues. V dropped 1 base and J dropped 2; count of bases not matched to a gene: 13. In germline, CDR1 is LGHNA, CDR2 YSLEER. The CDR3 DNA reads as TGCGCCAGCAGCCAAGGAAGACTAGTCCGACTAGCGGGAACCTACGAGCAGTACTTC. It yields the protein CASSQGRLVRLAGTYEQYF.

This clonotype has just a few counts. Here the CDR3 reads CASSLGGTSNTEAFF. CDR3 sequence (DNA): TGCGCCAGCAGCTTGGGAGGCACCTCGAACACTGAAGCTTTCTTT. J is TRBJ1-1 and V is TRBV5-1; D gene uncertain. V dropped 0 bases and J dropped 1 base, with 10 bases sitting between them. There are 15 residues in the CDR3. The germline gives CDR1 SGHRS, CDR2 YFSETQ.

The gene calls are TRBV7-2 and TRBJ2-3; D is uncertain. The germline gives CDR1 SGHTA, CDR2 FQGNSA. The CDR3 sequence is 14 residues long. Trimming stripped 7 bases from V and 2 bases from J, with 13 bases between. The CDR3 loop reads CASTPNSLTDTQYF. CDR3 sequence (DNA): TGTGCCAGCACCCCTAACTCCCTCACAGATACGCAGTATTTT.

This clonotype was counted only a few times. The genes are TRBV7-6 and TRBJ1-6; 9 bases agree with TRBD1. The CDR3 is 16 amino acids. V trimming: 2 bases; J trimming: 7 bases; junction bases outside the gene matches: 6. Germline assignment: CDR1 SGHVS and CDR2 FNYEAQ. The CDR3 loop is CASSLSTGGGNSPLHF. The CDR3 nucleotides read TGTGCCAGCAGCTTATCGACAGGGGGTGGCAATTCACCCCTCCACTTT.

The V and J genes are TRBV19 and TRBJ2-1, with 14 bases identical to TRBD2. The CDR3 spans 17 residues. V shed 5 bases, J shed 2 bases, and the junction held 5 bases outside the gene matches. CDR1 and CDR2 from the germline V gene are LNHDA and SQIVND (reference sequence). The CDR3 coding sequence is TGTGCCAGTAGTCAGGGACTAGCGGGAGTTCCCTACAATGAGCAGTTCTTC. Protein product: CASSQGLAGVPYNEQFF.

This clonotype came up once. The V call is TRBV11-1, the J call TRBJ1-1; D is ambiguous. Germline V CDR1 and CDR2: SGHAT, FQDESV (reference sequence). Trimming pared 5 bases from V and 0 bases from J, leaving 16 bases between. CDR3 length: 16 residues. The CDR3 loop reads CASSPEGSGVNTEAFF. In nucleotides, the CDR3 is TGTGCCAGCAGCCCGGAGGGCAGCGGGGTGAACACTGAAGCTTTCTTT.

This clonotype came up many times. The CDR3 DNA follows: TGTGCCAGCAGTTTAGTGGAGCGTTCTGAGCAGTTCTTC. It specifies CASSLVERSEQFF. The rearrangement joins TRBV12-3 or TRBV12-4 to TRBJ2-1; D is ambiguous. The CDR3 spans 13 residues. Between the trimmed V and J ends, which lost 1 base and 9 bases, there was a span of 10 bases.

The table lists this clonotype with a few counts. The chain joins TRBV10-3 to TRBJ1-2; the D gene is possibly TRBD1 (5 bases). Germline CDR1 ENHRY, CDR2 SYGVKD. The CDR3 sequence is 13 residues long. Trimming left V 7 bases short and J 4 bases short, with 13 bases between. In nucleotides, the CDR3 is TGTGCCATCACCTCGGACAAAACCTATGGCTACACCTTC. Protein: CAITSDKTYGYTF.

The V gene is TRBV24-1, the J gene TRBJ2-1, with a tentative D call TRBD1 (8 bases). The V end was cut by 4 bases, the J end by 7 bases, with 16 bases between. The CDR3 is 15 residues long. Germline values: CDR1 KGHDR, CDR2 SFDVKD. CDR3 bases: TGTGCCACCAGTGACCGCGACAGGGGAGGGAATGAGCAGTTCTTC. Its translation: CATSDRDRGGNEQFF.

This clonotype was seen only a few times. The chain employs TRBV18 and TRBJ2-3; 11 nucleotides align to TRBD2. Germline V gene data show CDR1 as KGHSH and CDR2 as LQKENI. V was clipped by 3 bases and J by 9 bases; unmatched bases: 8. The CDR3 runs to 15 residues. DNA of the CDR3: TGTGCCAGCTCACCTGCTAGCGGGAGGCCTGGAACGCAGTATTTT. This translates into CASSPASGRPGTQYF.

CDR3 in DNA: TGTGCCAGCAGTGCAGACCCATTCATGGGCAATCAGCCCCAGCATTTT. Residues: CASSADPFMGNQPQHF. This chain joins TRBV6-5 and TRBJ1-5; no clear D gene. Germline CDR1 MNHEY, CDR2 SVGAGI. V was pared by 5 bases and J by 2 bases, with 16 bases between. This CDR3 spans 16 amino acids.

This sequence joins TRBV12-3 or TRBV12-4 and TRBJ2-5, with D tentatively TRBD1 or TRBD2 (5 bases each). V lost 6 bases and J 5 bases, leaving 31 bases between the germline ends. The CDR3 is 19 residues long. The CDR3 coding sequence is TGTGCCAGCAGGCCCGACAGTGGCTTGTCGACGCGGGCCAGGGAGACCCAGTACTTC. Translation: CASRPDSGLSTRARETQYF.

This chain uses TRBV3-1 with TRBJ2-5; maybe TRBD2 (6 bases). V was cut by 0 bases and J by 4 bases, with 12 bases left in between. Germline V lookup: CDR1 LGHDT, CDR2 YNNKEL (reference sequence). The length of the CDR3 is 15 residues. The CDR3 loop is CASSQDPGGGETQYF. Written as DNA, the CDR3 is TGTGCCAGCAGCCAAGATCCTGGGGGAGGAGAGACCCAGTACTTC.

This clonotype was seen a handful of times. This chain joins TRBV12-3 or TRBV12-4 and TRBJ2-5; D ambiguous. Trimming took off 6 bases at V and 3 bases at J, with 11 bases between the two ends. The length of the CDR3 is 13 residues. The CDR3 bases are TGTGCCAGCAGCCCTGGACGGAAAGAGACCCAGTACTTC. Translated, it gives CASSPGRKETQYF.

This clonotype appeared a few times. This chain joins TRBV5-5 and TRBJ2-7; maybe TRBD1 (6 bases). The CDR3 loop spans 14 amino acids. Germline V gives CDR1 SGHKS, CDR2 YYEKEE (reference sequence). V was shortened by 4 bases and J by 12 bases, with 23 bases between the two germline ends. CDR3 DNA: TGTGCCAGCAGCGGCCAACAGGGTTTAAGTCCTCCGTACTTC. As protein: CASSGQQGLSPPYF.

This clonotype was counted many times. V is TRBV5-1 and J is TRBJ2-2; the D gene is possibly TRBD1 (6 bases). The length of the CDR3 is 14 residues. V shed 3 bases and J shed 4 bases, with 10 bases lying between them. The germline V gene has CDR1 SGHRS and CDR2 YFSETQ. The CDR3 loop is CASSSGQITGELFF. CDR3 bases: TGCGCCAGCAGCTCTGGACAGATCACCGGGGAGCTGTTTTTT.

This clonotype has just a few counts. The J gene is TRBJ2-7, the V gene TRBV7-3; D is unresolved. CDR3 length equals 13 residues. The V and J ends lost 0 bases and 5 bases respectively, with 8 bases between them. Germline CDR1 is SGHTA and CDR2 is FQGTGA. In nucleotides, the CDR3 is TGTGCCAGCAGCTTAACCACTTCCCACGAGCAGTACTTC. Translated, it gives CASSLTTSHEQYF.

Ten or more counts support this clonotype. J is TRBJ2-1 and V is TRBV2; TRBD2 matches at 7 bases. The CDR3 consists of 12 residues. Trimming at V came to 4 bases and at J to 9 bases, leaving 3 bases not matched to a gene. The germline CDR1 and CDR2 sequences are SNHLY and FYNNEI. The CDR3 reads CASSGLAFEQFF. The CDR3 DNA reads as TGTGCCAGCAGTGGACTAGCATTTGAGCAGTTCTTC.